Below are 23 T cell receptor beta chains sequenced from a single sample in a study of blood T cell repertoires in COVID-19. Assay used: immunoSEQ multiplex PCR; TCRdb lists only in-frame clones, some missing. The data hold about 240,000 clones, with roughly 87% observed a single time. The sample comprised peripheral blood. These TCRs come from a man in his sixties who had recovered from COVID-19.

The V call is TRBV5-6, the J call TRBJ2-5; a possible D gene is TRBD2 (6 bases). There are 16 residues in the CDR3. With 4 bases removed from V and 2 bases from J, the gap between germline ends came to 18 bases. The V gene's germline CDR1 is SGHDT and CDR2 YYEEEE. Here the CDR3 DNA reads TGTGCCAGCAGCCGCGGGACTCACGGGGATCAAGAGACCCAGTACTTC. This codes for CASSRGTHGDQETQYF.

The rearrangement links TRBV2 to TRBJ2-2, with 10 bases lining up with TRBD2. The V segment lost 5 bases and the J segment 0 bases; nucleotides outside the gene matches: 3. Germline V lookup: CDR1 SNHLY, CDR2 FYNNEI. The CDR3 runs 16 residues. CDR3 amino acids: CASSTSGGANTGELFF. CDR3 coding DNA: TGTGCCAGCAGTACCAGCGGGGGGGCGAACACCGGGGAGCTGTTTTTT.

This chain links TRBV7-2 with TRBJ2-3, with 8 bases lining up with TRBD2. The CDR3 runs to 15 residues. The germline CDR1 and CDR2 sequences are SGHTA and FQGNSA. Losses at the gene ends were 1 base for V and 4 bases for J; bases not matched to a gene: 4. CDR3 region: CASSLDGGVADTQYF. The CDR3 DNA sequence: TGTGCCAGCAGCTTAGACGGGGGGGTAGCAGATACGCAGTATTTT.

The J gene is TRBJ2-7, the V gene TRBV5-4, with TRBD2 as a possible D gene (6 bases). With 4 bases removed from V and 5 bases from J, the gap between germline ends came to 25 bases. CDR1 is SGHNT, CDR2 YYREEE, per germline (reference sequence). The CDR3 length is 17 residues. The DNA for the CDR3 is TGTGCCAGCAGCGTAAGAGGAGGGACGCCTCTGGACGACGAGCAGTACTTC. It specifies CASSVRGGTPLDDEQYF. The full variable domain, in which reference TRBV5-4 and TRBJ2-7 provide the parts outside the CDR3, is ETGVTQSPTHLIKTRGQQVTLRCSSQSGHNTVSWYQQALGQGPQFIFQYYREEENGRGNFPPRFSGLQFPNYSSELNVNALELDDSALYLCASSVRGGTPLDDEQYFGPGTRLTVT.

The CDR3 bases are TGTGCCAGCAGCCAATATACAGGACCGAACACTGAAGCTTTCTTT. It codes for CASSQYTGPNTEAFF. The chain combines TRBV3-1 (or the pseudogene TRBV3-2) with TRBJ1-1, with D possibly TRBD1 on 5 matching bases. The germline CDR1 and CDR2 sequences are LGHDT and YNNKEL (reference sequence). The CDR3 length is 15 residues. V was cut by 2 bases and J by 1 base, with 11 bases left in between.

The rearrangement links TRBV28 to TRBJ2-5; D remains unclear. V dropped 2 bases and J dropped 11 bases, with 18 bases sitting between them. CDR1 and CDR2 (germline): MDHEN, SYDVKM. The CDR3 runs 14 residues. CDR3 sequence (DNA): TGTGCCAGCAGTTTAACGGTCCTGAGGTCGCCACAGTACTTC. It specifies CASSLTVLRSPQYF. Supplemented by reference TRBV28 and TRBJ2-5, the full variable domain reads DVKVTQSSRYLVKRTGEKVFLECVQDMDHENMFWYRQDPGLGLRLIYFSYDVKMKEKGDIPEGYSVSREKKERFSLILESASTNQTSMYLCASSLTVLRSPQYFGPGTRLLVL.

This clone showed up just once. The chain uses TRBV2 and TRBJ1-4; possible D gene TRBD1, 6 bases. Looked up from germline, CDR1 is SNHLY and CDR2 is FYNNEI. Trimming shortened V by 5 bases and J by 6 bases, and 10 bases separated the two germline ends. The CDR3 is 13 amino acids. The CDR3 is CASSRDKDEKLFF. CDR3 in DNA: TGTGCCAGCAGTCGGGACAAGGATGAAAAACTGTTTTTT. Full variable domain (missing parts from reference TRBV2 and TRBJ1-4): EPEVTQTPSHQVTQMGQEVILRCVPISNHLYFYWYRQILGQKVEFLVSFYNNEISEKSEIFDDQFSVERPDGSNFTLKIRSTKLEDSAMYFCASSRDKDEKLFFGSGTQLSVL.

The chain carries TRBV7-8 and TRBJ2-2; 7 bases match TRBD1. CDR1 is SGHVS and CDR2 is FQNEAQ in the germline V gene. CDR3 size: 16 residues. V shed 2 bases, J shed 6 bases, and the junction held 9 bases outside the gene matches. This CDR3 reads CASSLFGQGVPGELFF. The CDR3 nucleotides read TGTGCCAGCAGCTTATTTGGCCAGGGGGTCCCCGGGGAGCTGTTTTTT.

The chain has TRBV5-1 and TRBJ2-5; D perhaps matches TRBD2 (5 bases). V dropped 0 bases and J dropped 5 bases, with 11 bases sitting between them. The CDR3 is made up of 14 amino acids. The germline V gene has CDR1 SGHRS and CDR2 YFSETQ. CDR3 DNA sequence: TGCGCCAGCAGCTTGGTAGGGAGTTGGGAGACCCAGTACTTC. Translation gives CASSLVGSWETQYF.

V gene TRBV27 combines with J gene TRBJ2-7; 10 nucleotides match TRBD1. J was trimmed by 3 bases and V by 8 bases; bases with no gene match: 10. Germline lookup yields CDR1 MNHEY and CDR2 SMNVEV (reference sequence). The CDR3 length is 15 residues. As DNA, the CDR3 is TGTGCCAGCGGAGCTCCGGGACAGGGGCTCTACGAGCAGTACTTC. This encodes CASGAPGQGLYEQYF.

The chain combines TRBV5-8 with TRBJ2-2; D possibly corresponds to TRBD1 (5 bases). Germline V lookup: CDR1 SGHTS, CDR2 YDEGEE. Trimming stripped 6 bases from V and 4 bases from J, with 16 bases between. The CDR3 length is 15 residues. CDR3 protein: CASTQLGRATGELFF. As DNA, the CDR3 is TGTGCCAGCACCCAATTGGGCAGGGCCACCGGGGAGCTGTTTTTT.

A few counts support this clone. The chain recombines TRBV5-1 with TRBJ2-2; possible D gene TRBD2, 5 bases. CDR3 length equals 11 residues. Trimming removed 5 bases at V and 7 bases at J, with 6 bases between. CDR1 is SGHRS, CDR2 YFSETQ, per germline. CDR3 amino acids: CASRGDGELFF. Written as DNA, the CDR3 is TGCGCCAGCAGGGGAGACGGGGAGCTGTTTTTT.

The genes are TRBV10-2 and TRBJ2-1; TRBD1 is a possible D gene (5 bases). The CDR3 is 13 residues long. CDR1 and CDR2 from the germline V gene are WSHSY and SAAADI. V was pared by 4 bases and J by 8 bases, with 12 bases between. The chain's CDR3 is CASSAWGSDEQFF. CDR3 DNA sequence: TGCGCCAGCAGTGCCTGGGGCTCAGATGAGCAGTTCTTC.

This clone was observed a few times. The CDR3 bases are TGTGCCAGCAGCTTGGAACAGGGGGCTGGCTCACCCCTCCACTTT. It specifies CASSLEQGAGSPLHF. The gene calls are TRBV5-4 and TRBJ1-6, with 9 bases matching TRBD1. The CDR3 covers 15 residues. Germline loops: CDR1 SGHNT, CDR2 YYREEE (reference sequence). V lost 0 bases and J lost 10; bases outside the gene matches: 5.

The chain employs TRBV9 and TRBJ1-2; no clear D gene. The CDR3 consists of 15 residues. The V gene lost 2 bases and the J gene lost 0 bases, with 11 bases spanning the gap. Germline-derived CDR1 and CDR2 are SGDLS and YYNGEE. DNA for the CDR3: TGTGCCAGCAGCGTGATAACCGGGTCTAACTATGGCTACACCTTC. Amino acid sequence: CASSVITGSNYGYTF.

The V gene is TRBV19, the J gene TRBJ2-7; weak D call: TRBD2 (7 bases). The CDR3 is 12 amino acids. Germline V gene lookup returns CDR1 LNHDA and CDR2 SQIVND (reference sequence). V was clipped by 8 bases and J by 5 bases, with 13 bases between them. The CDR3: CASGGGHNEQYF. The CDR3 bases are TGTGCCAGTGGGGGGGGGCACAACGAGCAGTACTTC.

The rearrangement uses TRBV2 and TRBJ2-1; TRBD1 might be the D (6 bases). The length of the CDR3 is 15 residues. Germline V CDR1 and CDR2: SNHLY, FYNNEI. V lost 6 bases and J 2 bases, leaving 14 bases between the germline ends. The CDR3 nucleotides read TGTGCCAGCAGAAAAACAGGGATCCCCTACAATGAGCAGTTCTTC. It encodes CASRKTGIPYNEQFF.

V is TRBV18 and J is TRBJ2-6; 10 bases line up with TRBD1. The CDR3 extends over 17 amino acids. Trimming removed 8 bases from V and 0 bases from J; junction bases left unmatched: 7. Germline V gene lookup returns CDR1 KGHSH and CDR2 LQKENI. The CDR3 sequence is CASRTGTGASGANVLTF. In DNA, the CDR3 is TGTGCCAGCAGAACCGGGACAGGGGCCTCTGGGGCCAACGTCCTGACTTTC.

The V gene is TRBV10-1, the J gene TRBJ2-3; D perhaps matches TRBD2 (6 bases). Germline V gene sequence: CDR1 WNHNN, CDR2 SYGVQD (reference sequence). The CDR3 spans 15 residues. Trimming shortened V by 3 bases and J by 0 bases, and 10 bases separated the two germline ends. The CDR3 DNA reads TGCGCCAGCAGTGAAAGGCGGGGCAGCACAGATACGCAGTATTTT. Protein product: CASSERRGSTDTQYF.

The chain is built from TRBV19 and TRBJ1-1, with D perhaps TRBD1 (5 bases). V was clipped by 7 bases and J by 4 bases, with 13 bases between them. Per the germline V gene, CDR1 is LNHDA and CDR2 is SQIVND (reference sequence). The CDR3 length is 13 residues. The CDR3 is CASTGQGGTEAFF. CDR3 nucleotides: TGTGCCAGTACGGGGCAGGGAGGCACTGAAGCTTTCTTT.

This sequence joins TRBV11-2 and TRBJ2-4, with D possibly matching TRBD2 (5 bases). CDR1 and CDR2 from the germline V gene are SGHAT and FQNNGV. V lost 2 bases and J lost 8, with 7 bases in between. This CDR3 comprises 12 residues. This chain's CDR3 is CASSLFGDIQYF. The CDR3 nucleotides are TGTGCCAGCAGCTTATTCGGGGACATTCAGTACTTC.

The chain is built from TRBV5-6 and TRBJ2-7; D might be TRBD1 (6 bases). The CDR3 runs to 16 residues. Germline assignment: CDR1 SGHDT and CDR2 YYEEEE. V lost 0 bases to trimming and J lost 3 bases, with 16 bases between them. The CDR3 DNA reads TGTGCCAGCAGCTTGGCCTCGCAGGGACATGGCTACGAGCAGTACGTC. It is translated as CASSLASQGHGYEQYV.

The CDR3 spells CASSAIDRGRHQPQHF. CDR3 DNA: TGTGCCAGTAGCGCAATTGACAGGGGACGACATCAGCCCCAGCATTTT. The chain couples TRBV19 to TRBJ1-5, with 8 bases lining up with TRBD1. The germline gives CDR1 LNHDA, CDR2 SQIVND (reference sequence). Trimming cost V 6 bases and J 5 bases; bases outside gene matches: 12. The CDR3 loop spans 16 amino acids. The full variable domain, completed using reference TRBV19 and TRBJ1-5, is DGGITQSPKYLFRKEGQNVTLSCEQNLNHDAMYWYRQDPGQGLRLIYYSQIVNDFQKGDIAEGYSVSREKKESFPLTVTSAQKNPTAFYLCASSAIDRGRHQPQHFGDGTRLSIL.